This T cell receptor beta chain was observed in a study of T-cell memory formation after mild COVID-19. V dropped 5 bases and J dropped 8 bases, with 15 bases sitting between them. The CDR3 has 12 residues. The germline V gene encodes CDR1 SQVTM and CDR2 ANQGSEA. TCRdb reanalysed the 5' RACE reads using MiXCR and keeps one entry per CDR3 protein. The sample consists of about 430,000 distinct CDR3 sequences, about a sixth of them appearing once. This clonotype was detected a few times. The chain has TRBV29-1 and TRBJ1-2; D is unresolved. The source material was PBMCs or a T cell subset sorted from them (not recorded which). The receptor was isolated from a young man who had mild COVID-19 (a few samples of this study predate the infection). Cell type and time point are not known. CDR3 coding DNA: TGCAGCGTTCTCGGAGACATGGAAGGCTACACCTTC. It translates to CSVLGDMEGYTF.